The 28 T cell receptor beta chains in this list originate from one sample, sequenced in a study of identical twins. TCRdb re-derived calls from the 5' RACE reads in MiXCR, one entry per CDR3 protein. Among roughly 1,500,000 distinct CDR3 sequences listed, roughly a third were seen once. The source material was cord blood. These receptors all stem from a newborn girl in good health.

The chain has TRBV11-2 and TRBJ2-1; weak D call: TRBD2 (6 bases). The CDR3 runs 16 residues. Germline V CDR1 and CDR2: SGHAT, FQNNGV. Trimming pared 4 bases from V and 0 bases from J, leaving 13 bases between. CDR3 sequence reads: CASSSTSTSSYNEQFF. The CDR3 nucleotides are TGTGCCAGCAGCTCTACCTCGACTAGCTCCTACAATGAGCAGTTCTTC.

The genes are TRBV6-5 and TRBJ1-2; D uncertain. V was trimmed by 6 bases and J by 4 bases, leaving 15 bases between them. Germline CDR1 is MNHEY and CDR2 is SVGAGI. The CDR3 sequence is 14 residues long. This CDR3 is CASRRTKLGYGYTF. CDR3 DNA sequence: TGTGCCAGCAGGCGTACCAAATTGGGCTATGGCTACACCTTC.

There are a few counts of this clonotype. V usage is TRBV20-1 and J usage is TRBJ2-1, with 11 bases aligning to TRBD2. The ends lost 6 bases at V and 0 bases at J; junction bases unmatched: 10. The CDR3 is 17 amino acids. In germline, CDR1 is DFQATT, CDR2 SNEGSKA (reference sequence). The CDR3 nucleotides read TGCAGTGCACCCGGGGCTAGCGGGGGGTTCTCCTACAATGAGCAGTTCTTC. The encoded protein is CSAPGASGGFSYNEQFF.

This clonotype was seen a few times. V gene TRBV27 combines with J gene TRBJ2-3; the D gene is possibly TRBD1 (5 bases). CDR1 is MNHEY and CDR2 is SMNVEV in the germline V gene (reference sequence). This CDR3 has 14 amino acids. The V and J ends lost 4 bases and 2 bases respectively, with 10 bases between them. DNA for the CDR3: TGTGCCAGCAGTTCAAGGACATTCACAGATACGCAGTATTTT. Its protein is CASSSRTFTDTQYF.

In its sample, this clonotype was seen a few times. The chain employs TRBV24-1 and TRBJ2-4; D tentatively reads TRBD1 or TRBD2 (5 bases each). The CDR3 loop spans 11 amino acids. The germline gives CDR1 KGHDR, CDR2 SFDVKD. V lost 9 bases and J 13 bases, leaving 15 bases between the germline ends. The CDR3 DNA reads TGTGCCACCGGGACCAACAATGAGCAGTACTTC. Its protein is CATGTNNEQYF.

The chain has TRBV4-1 and TRBJ1-6, with D possibly TRBD1 on 5 matching bases. This CDR3 has 16 residues. Germline CDR1 reads MGHRA; CDR2 reads YSYEKL. V was cut by 0 bases and J by 0 bases, with 6 bases left in between. The CDR3 here is CASSQDGGSYNSPLHF. CDR3 nucleotide sequence: TGCGCCAGCAGCCAAGATGGGGGCTCCTATAATTCACCCCTCCACTTT.

Ten or more counts support this clonotype. The V and J genes are TRBV5-1 and TRBJ2-3; D possibly corresponds to TRBD1 (5 bases). CDR1 and CDR2 from the germline V gene are SGHRS and YFSETQ. The CDR3 covers 15 residues. V lost 1 base to trimming and J lost 0 bases, with 9 bases between them. The CDR3 coding sequence is TGCGCCAGCAGCTTGAGGGGTTCTAGCACAGATACGCAGTATTTT. Its translation: CASSLRGSSTDTQYF. The whole variable domain, filled in from reference TRBV5-1 and TRBJ2-3, reads KAGVTQTPRYLIKTRGQQVTLSCSPISGHRSVSWYQQTPGQGLQFLFEYFSETQRNKGNFPGRFSGRQFSNSRSEMNVSTLELGDSALYLCASSLRGSSTDTQYFGPGTRLTVL.

The chain recombines TRBV11-1 with TRBJ2-3, with a possible D match to TRBD2 (7 bases). The CDR3 loop spans 16 amino acids. The V end lost 4 bases, the J end lost 3 bases, and 17 bases lay between the germline ends. CDR1 is SGHAT and CDR2 is FQDESV in the germline V gene (reference sequence). The CDR3 DNA reads TGTGCCAGCAGCTCCCCGGGGGGCGCGCGGACAGATACGCAGTATTTT. It is translated as CASSSPGGARTDTQYF.

The rearrangement joins TRBV10-2 to TRBJ1-5, with 7 bases lining up with TRBD1. The V segment lost 2 bases and the J segment 3 bases; nucleotides outside the gene matches: 1. CDR3 length equals 14 residues. The germline V gene encodes CDR1 WSHSY and CDR2 SAAADI. CDR3 residues: CASSETGVNQPQHF. The CDR3 nucleotides read TGCGCCAGCAGTGAGACAGGGGTCAATCAGCCCCAGCATTTT.

The J gene is TRBJ1-1, the V gene TRBV4-1, with D perhaps TRBD1 (5 bases). This CDR3 is built from 12 residues. The V gene's germline CDR1 is MGHRA and CDR2 YSYEKL. V gave up 1 base and J gave up 7 bases, with 7 bases separating them. DNA for the CDR3: TGCGCCAGCAGCCAAGCGGGGGTTGAAGCTTTCTTT. Protein sequence: CASSQAGVEAFF.

The V call is TRBV20-1, the J call TRBJ1-6, with D possibly matching TRBD1 (6 bases). Looked up from germline, CDR1 is DFQATT and CDR2 is SNEGSKA (reference sequence). V was shortened by 2 bases and J by 5 bases, with 10 bases between the two germline ends. This CDR3 spans 14 amino acids. The CDR3 loop is CSARRDTHNSPLHF. CDR3 nucleotide sequence: TGCAGTGCTAGAAGGGACACCCATAATTCACCCCTCCACTTT.

This clonotype occurred many times. The genes are TRBV20-1 and TRBJ2-5, with a weak D call TRBD1 (6 bases). The CDR3 covers 13 residues. The V gene lost 2 bases and the J gene lost 4 bases, with 11 bases spanning the gap. The germline V gene encodes CDR1 DFQATT and CDR2 SNEGSKA (reference sequence). CDR3 sequence: CSARRGFAETQYF. The DNA of the CDR3 is TGCAGTGCTAGAAGGGGGTTCGCAGAGACCCAGTACTTC.

A few counts support this clonotype. The V and J genes are TRBV4-2 and TRBJ2-7, with 7 bases lining up with TRBD1. The CDR3 consists of 15 residues. In germline, CDR1 is LGHNA, CDR2 YNFKEQ. Trimming at V came to 0 bases and at J to 4 bases, leaving 6 bases not matched to a gene. CDR3 region: CASSQDGQGVYEQYF. The CDR3 nucleotides are TGTGCCAGCAGCCAAGATGGCCAGGGGGTTTACGAGCAGTACTTC.

The chain employs TRBV5-1 and TRBJ2-4, with a weak D call TRBD2 (6 bases). The V and J ends lost 4 bases and 0 bases respectively, with 14 bases between them. Germline loops: CDR1 SGHRS, CDR2 YFSETQ. CDR3 size: 16 residues. The CDR3 is CASSGRPGGAKNIQYF. The CDR3 DNA reads TGCGCCAGCAGCGGGCGACCCGGGGGAGCCAAAAACATTCAGTACTTC.

This clonotype was counted a few times. The CDR3 region is CASRRRGISTDTQYF. The CDR3 DNA reads as TGTGCCAGCAGACGCAGGGGAATTAGCACAGATACGCAGTATTTT. The rearrangement uses TRBV28 and TRBJ2-3, with a weak D call TRBD1 (6 bases). The CDR3 extends over 15 amino acids. V was trimmed by 6 bases and J by 0 bases, leaving 13 bases between them. Germline values: CDR1 MDHEN, CDR2 SYDVKM.

Comments on this clonotype: A much more abundant neighbour one base away suggests this may be a read error. The V gene is TRBV5-1, the J gene TRBJ2-3; TRBD2 matches 8 bases. V lost 3 bases, J lost 7 bases, and 13 bases stayed unmatched. Germline-derived CDR1 and CDR2 are SGHRS and YFSETQ. The CDR3 is 16 amino acids. CDR3 DNA: TGCGCCAGCAGCTCGAAAGCGGGACTAGAAACAAATACGCAGTATTTT. This gives the protein CASSSKAGLETNTQYF.

This clonotype was recorded once. The chain employs TRBV18 and TRBJ1-4; D ambiguous. The CDR3 sequence is 16 residues long. The V gene lost 1 base and the J gene lost 4 bases, with 13 bases spanning the gap. Looked up from germline, CDR1 is KGHSH and CDR2 is LQKENI. CDR3 amino acids: CASSPLGPPGNEKLFF. In DNA form, the CDR3 reads TGTGCCAGCTCACCACTCGGACCTCCGGGTAATGAAAAACTGTTTTTT. Together with reference TRBV18 and TRBJ1-4, the CDR3 gives the full variable domain: NAGVMQNPRHLVRRRGQEARLRCSPMKGHSHVYWYRQLPEEGLKFMVYLQKENIIDESGMPKERFSAEFPKEGPSILRIQQVVRGDSAAYFCASSPLGPPGNEKLFFGSGTQLSVL.

As to this clonotype: This could be a read error, since a much larger clone is one nucleotide away. The chain recombines TRBV6-5 with TRBJ2-7; D unclear. In germline, CDR1 is MNHEY, CDR2 SVGAGI. Trimming shortened V by 6 bases and J by 3 bases, and 6 bases separated the two germline ends. The CDR3 covers 11 residues. The CDR3 nucleotides read TGTGCCAGCAGACAACACTACGAGCAGTACTTC. This sequence encodes CASRQHYEQYF.

The V gene is TRBV28, the J gene TRBJ2-5; TRBD1 aligns across 9 bases. Germline CDR1 reads MDHEN; CDR2 reads SYDVKM. The CDR3 runs 15 residues. Trimming removed 2 bases from V and 11 bases from J; junction bases left unmatched: 12. This CDR3 is CASSLTGGVYNEQYF. Here the CDR3 DNA reads TGTGCCAGCAGTTTAACAGGGGGCGTATACAATGAGCAGTACTTC. The entire variable domain, with the rest obtained from reference TRBV28 and TRBJ2-5, is as follows: DVKVTQSSRYLVKRTGEKVFLECVQDMDHENMFWYRQDPGLGLRLIYFSYDVKMKEKGDIPEGYSVSREKKERFSLILESASTNQTSMYLCASSLTGGVYNEQYFGPGTRLLVL.

In DNA form, the CDR3 reads TGTGCCATCAGTGACGGGACTAGCGCGAACACCGGGGAGCTGTTTTTT. Residues: CAISDGTSANTGELFF. The chain is built from TRBV10-3 and TRBJ2-2; 10 nucleotides match TRBD2. This CDR3 is built from 16 residues. The germline V gene encodes CDR1 ENHRY and CDR2 SYGVKD. V lost 3 bases to trimming and J lost 0 bases; unmatched junction nucleotides: 1.

The V gene is TRBV18, the J gene TRBJ2-3, with 11 bases lining up with TRBD2. CDR1 is KGHSH, CDR2 LQKENI, per germline. Unmatched junction bases numbered 7, after V lost 1 base and J lost 1 base. This CDR3 region has 18 residues. CDR3 loop: CASSPRRLAGRGTDTQYF. CDR3 nucleotide sequence: TGTGCCAGCTCACCACGAAGACTAGCGGGGAGAGGCACAGATACGCAGTATTTT.

The V gene is TRBV20-1, the J gene TRBJ1-2; a weak D match, TRBD1 (6 bases). Germline V gene sequence: CDR1 DFQATT, CDR2 SNEGSKA (reference sequence). V was trimmed by 0 bases and J by 6 bases, leaving 14 bases between them. The CDR3 is 14 residues long. The CDR3 bases are TGCAGTGCTAGAGATGTCAGGGGATCCGATGGCTACACCTTC. Residues: CSARDVRGSDGYTF.

Notes on this clonotype: The CDR3 does not end in the conserved phenylalanine or tryptophan, so this is likely a read error. CDR3: CASTNIRGNEQFL. CDR3 nucleotide sequence: TGCGCCAGCACGAACATCAGGGGAAATGAGCAGTTCTTA. The chain combines TRBV5-1 with TRBJ2-1; D may be TRBD1 (6 bases). The V end lost 6 bases, the J end lost 7 bases, and 14 bases lay between the germline ends. There are 13 residues in the CDR3. Germline CDR1 SGHRS, CDR2 YFSETQ.

The chain uses TRBV5-1 and TRBJ2-3; D remains ambiguous. Deletions cut 6 bases from V and 0 bases from J, with 11 bases between. The CDR3 is made up of 14 amino acids. The germline gives CDR1 SGHRS, CDR2 YFSETQ. In DNA, the CDR3 is TGCGCCAGCACAGGAAGATCTAGCACAGATACGCAGTATTTT. It translates to CASTGRSSTDTQYF.

This clonotype was seen a handful of times. The CDR3 sequence is CASSTGLGHYEQYF. The DNA of the CDR3 is TGTGCCAGCAGCACCGGACTGGGGCACTACGAGCAGTACTTC. This chain uses TRBV6-2 or TRBV6-3 with TRBJ2-7; D tentatively fits TRBD1 or TRBD2 (5 bases each). With 6 bases removed from V and 3 bases from J, the gap between germline ends came to 15 bases. The CDR3 loop spans 14 amino acids. The germline CDR1 and CDR2 sequences are MNHEY and SVGEGT.

This sequence joins TRBV5-6 and TRBJ2-4; D is undetermined. The V gene lost 4 bases and the J gene lost 0 bases, with 11 bases spanning the gap. This CDR3 comprises 15 residues. Germline CDR1 SGHDT, CDR2 YYEEEE. CDR3 residues: CASSQLTGAKNIQYF. The CDR3 DNA sequence: TGTGCCAGCAGCCAGCTGACGGGAGCCAAAAACATTCAGTACTTC.

This clonotype was seen a handful of times. The chain employs TRBV3-1 and TRBJ2-1; D may correspond to TRBD1 or TRBD2 (6 bases each). The CDR3 loop spans 16 amino acids. V lost 4 bases to trimming and J lost 0 bases, with 13 bases between them. In germline, CDR1 is LGHDT, CDR2 YNNKEL (reference sequence). CDR3 DNA: TGTGCCAGCAGCCGTATCGGGGGCAGCTCCTACAATGAGCAGTTCTTC. It encodes CASSRIGGSSYNEQFF.

This chain's CDR3 is CASRATGGETQYF. Here the CDR3 DNA reads TGTGCCAGCAGAGCGACAGGGGGGGAGACCCAGTACTTC. The J gene is TRBJ2-4, the V gene TRBV2, with TRBD1 matching 9 bases. The J call is doubtful: the DNA matches TRBJ2-5 better. This CDR3 contains 13 residues. Germline lookup yields CDR1 SNHLY and CDR2 FYNNEI.